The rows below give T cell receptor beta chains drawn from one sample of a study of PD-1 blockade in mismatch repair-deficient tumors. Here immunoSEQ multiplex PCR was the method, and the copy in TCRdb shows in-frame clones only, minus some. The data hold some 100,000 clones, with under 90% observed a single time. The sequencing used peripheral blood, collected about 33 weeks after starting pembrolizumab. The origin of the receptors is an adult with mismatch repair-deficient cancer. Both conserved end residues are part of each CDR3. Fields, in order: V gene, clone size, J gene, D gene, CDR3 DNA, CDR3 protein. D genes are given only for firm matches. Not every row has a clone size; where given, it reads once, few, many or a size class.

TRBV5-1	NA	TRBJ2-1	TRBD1	TGCGCCAGCAGCGGACAGGGTGGGTACAATGAGCAGTTCTTC	CASSGQGGYNEQFF
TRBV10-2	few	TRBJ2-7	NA	TGCGCCAGCAGTGAGGATAGTAAGGTCTACGAGCAGTACTTC	CASSEDSKVYEQYF
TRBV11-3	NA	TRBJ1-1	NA	TGTGCCAGCAGCACTAAAGCCGAAGCTTTCTTT	CASSTKAEAFF
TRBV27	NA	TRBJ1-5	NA	TGTGCCAGCAGTCTGACTTACAGGGAACCCCAGCATTTT	CASSLTYREPQHF
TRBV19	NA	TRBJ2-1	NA	TGTGCCAGTAGTATGCCCCGGGGCACCTACAATGAGCAGTTCTTC	CASSMPRGTYNEQFF
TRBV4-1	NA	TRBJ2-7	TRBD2	TGCGCCAGCAGCCAACGGGTTGGGGGGGATTACGAGCAGTACTTC	CASSQRVGGDYEQYF
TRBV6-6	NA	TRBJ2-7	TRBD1	TGTGCCAGCAGTTACTCGAAACAGGGGGCGGTCGAGCAGTACTTC	CASSYSKQGAVEQYF
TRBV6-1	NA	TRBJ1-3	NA	TGTGCCAGCAGTGCCGGGAGCTCTGGAAACACCATATATTTT	CASSAGSSGNTIYF
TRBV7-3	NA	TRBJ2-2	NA	TGTGCCAGCAGCTTTGGGATAGCGTCGGGCACCGGGGAGCTGTTTTTT	CASSFGIASGTGELFF
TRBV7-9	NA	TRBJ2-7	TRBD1	TGTGCCAGCAGCTTAGACAGGGGGCTATCCTACGAGCAGTACTTC	CASSLDRGLSYEQYF
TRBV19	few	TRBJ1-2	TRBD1	TGTGCCAGTATCCAGGACAGGGAATATGGCTACACCTTC	CASIQDREYGYTF
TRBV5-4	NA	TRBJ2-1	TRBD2	TGTGCCAGCAGTCCGGAGGCTAGCGGGAATCGGGAGTTCTTC	CASSPEASGNREFF
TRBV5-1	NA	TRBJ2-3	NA	TGCGCCAGCGGCCTGGATCCTGGGGCAGATACGCAGTATTTT	CASGLDPGADTQYF
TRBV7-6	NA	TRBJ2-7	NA	TGTGCCAGCAGCCCCGCACCGCCCCCTCTCGAGCAGTACTTC	CASSPAPPPLEQYF
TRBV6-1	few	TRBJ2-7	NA	TGTGCCACCGGACAGACCTACGAGCAGTACTTC	CATGQTYEQYF
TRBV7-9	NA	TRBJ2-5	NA	TGTGCCAGCAGCTTAATAGGGTGGCGAGAGACCCAGTACTTC	CASSLIGWRETQYF
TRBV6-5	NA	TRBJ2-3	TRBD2	TGTGCCAGCAGTTATGACGGGCCTAGCGGGGGGGATACGCAGTATTTT	CASSYDGPSGGDTQYF
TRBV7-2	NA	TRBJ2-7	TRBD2	TGTGCCAGCAGCCGAGACGCTAGCGGACTGTACGAGCAGTACTTC	CASSRDASGLYEQYF
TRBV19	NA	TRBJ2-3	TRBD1	TGTGCCAGTAGTACACCGGGACAGGGAGTTCGGACAGATACGCAGTATTTT	CASSTPGQGVRTDTQYF
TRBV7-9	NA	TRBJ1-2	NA	TGTGCCAGCAGCCCCGTGGGGAGCTATGGCTACACCTTC	CASSPVGSYGYTF
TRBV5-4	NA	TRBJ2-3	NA	TGTGCCAGCAGTAGGGATTCCACAGATACGCAGTATTTT	CASSRDSTDTQYF
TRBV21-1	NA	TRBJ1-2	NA	TGTGCCAGCAGCAAAAAAGGGGCCGCGGTCTATGGCTACACCTTC	CASSKKGAAVYGYTF
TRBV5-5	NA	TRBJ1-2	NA	TGTGCCAGCAGCTCGGGGGTGGACTATGGCTACACCTTC	CASSSGVDYGYTF
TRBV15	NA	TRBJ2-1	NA	TGTGCCACCAGCAGTATGGGCTACAATGAGCAGTTCTTC	CATSSMGYNEQFF
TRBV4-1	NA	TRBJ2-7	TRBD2	TGCGCCAGCAGCCAGACCCTAGCGGGCGGTTCCTACGAGCAGTACTTC	CASSQTLAGGSYEQYF
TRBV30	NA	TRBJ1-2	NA	TGTGCCTGGAGCCTCCAGGGGAACTATGGCTACACCTTC	CAWSLQGNYGYTF
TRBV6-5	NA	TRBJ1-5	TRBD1	TGTGCCAGCGGGACAGGGGACTATAGCAATCAGCCCCAGCATTTT	CASGTGDYSNQPQHF
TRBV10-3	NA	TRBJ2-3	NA	TGTGCCATCGGCGATGAGGGACGGCCAGATACGCAGTATTTT	CAIGDEGRPDTQYF
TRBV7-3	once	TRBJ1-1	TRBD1	TGTGCCAGCAGCCTAACAGGGGACTTTAACACTGAAGCTTTCTTT	CASSLTGDFNTEAFF